This T cell receptor (beta chain) is drawn from a study of shared clonotypes between healthy human individuals. The wider study: The donor pool was made up of two women and three men aged 18 to 49. For every donor, three CD4 naive, three CD4 memory, two CD8 naive and one CD8 memory plates were used.

The naive CD8 fraction comprised CD45RO-negative cells positively selected for CCR7 and excluded terminally differentiated effector memory CD45RA+ cells. As to this clone: Antigen: not known.

Overall study results and limits: Sorted-subset samples were not fully sequenced, rarefaction indicated.

Using immunoSEQ multiplex PCR, the repertoire was profiled, and TCRdb retains in-frame clones only, with some absent. Of about 2.1 million clones listed, around 95% are singletons. What was sequenced was naive CD8+ T cells from PBMCs. The TCR originated in a young man in good health. Some clones in this sample may be carry-over from other donors' samples.

CDR3 in amino acids: CASSSRGTTITDTQYF. Here the CDR3 DNA reads TGTGCCAGCAGCTCCCGCGGGACTACTATCACAGATACGCAGTATTTT. The rearrangement links TRBV9 to TRBJ2-3; 7 positions agree with TRBD2. CDR1 and CDR2 (germline): SGDLS, YYNGEE. This CDR3 has 16 amino acids. The trim removed 4 bases at V and 2 bases at J, leaving 10 bases unmatched.